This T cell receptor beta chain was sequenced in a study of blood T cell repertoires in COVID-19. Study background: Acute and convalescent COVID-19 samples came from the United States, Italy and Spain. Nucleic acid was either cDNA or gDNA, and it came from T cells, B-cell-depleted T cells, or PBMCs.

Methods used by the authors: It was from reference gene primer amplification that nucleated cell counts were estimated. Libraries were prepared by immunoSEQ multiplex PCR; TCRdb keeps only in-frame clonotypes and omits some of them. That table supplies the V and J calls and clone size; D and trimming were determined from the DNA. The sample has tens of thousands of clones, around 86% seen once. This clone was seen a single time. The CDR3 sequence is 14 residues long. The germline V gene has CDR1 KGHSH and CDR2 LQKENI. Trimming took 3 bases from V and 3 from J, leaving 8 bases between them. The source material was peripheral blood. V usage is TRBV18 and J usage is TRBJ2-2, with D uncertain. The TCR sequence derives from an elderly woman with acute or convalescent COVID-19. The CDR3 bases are TGTGCCAGCTCACCCTACCGGGACACCGGGGAGCTGTTTTTT. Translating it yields CASSPYRDTGELFF.